These 29 T cell receptor beta chains share one sample of origin, sequenced in a study of shared T cell receptors in the human thymus. Here immunoSEQ multiplex PCR was the method, and the copy in TCRdb shows in-frame clones only, minus some. The repertoire holds roughly 660,000 clones, with approximately 90% as singletons. The sample was also reused in another study, on human thymus T cells.

The sample taken for sequencing was thymocytes. These receptors came from a boy in the first two years of life with a congenital heart defect.

The rearrangement uses TRBV27 and TRBJ2-5; tentative D call: TRBD1 (6 bases). This CDR3 has 17 residues. V was pared by 5 bases and J by 4 bases, with 23 bases between. Looked up from germline, CDR1 is MNHEY and CDR2 is SMNVEV (reference sequence). CDR3 nucleotide sequence: TGTGCCAGCAGTGCAAAAAACAGGGAGCGCCCTAGAGAGACCCAGTACTTC. This sequence encodes CASSAKNRERPRETQYF.

This chain links TRBV6-1 with TRBJ2-7, with 7 bases aligning to TRBD1. J lost 1 base, V lost 1 base, and 4 bases had no gene match. The CDR3 sequence is 15 residues long. Germline values: CDR1 MNHNS, CDR2 SASEGT. The CDR3: CASSEGQGDSYEQYF. In DNA, the CDR3 is TGTGCCAGCAGTGAAGGCCAGGGGGATTCCTACGAGCAGTACTTC.

The chain employs TRBV7-6 and TRBJ2-3, with no clear D. This CDR3 has 14 amino acids. V gave up 5 bases and J gave up 0 bases, with 9 bases separating them. CDR1 is SGHVS and CDR2 is FNYEAQ in the germline V gene. The CDR3 sequence is CASSLFSSTDTQYF. CDR3 nucleotides: TGTGCCAGCAGCCTATTTTCCAGCACAGATACGCAGTATTTT. Full variable domain (rest looked up from reference TRBV7-6 and TRBJ2-3): GAGVSQSPRYKVTKRGQDVALRCDPISGHVSLYWYRQALGQGPEFLTYFNYEAQQDKSGLPNDRFSAERPEGSISTLTIQRTEQRDSAMYRCASSLFSSTDTQYFGPGTRLTVL.

V is TRBV5-1 and J is TRBJ1-1; 8 nucleotides agree with TRBD1. The CDR3 sequence is 13 residues long. Looked up from germline, CDR1 is SGHRS and CDR2 is YFSETQ. V shed 4 bases and J 5 bases; nucleotides not matched to a gene: 4. The DNA of the CDR3 is TGCGCCAGCAGCCGCAGGGGGCGAACTGAAGCTTTCTTT. This encodes CASSRRGRTEAFF.

The rearrangement joins TRBV5-1 to TRBJ2-7, with a possible D match to TRBD2 (6 bases). The CDR3 length is 15 residues. The germline V and J ends were trimmed by 3 bases and 3 bases, with 16 bases remaining between them. In germline, CDR1 is SGHRS, CDR2 YFSETQ. The DNA for the CDR3 is TGCGCCAGCAGCTCGGACGATAGCGGAAACTACGAGCAGTACTTC. It encodes CASSSDDSGNYEQYF. Variable domain in full (rest from reference TRBV5-1 and TRBJ2-7): KAGVTQTPRYLIKTRGQQVTLSCSPISGHRSVSWYQQTPGQGLQFLFEYFSETQRNKGNFPGRFSGRQFSNSRSEMNVSTLELGDSALYLCASSSDDSGNYEQYFGPGTRLTVT.

The chain uses TRBV6-5 and TRBJ2-2, with 13 bases aligning to TRBD2. CDR3 length: 16 residues. Trimming at V came to 2 bases and at J to 7 bases, leaving 4 bases not matched to a gene. Germline-derived CDR1 and CDR2 are MNHEY and SVGAGI. The CDR3 DNA sequence: TGTGCCAGCAGTTACGGGACTAGCGGGACGGTCGGGGAGCTGTTTTTT. Translating gives CASSYGTSGTVGELFF.

V and J are TRBV5-6 and TRBJ2-7; TRBD1 matches at 9 bases. The CDR3 is 17 residues long. After removal of 4 bases from V and 2 bases from J, the junction contained 13 bases not matched to a gene. Germline V gene lookup returns CDR1 SGHDT and CDR2 YYEEEE. The chain's CDR3 is CASSVNRGQIFPYEQYF. The CDR3 DNA reads as TGTGCCAGCAGCGTCAACAGGGGGCAGATTTTTCCCTACGAGCAGTACTTC.

The chain couples TRBV6-5 to TRBJ1-3; the D is unclear. V was pared by 2 bases and J by 0 bases, with 8 bases between. Germline lookup yields CDR1 MNHEY and CDR2 SVGAGI. This CDR3 has 15 amino acids. Here the CDR3 DNA reads TGTGCCAGCAGTTACCAGGTCAGCTCTGGAAACACCATATATTTT. Its translation: CASSYQVSSGNTIYF.

This clone was counted only a few times. This sequence joins TRBV21-1 and TRBJ1-3; the D segment call TRBD1 is taken from the table without a DNA check. TRBV21-1 is assigned pseudogene status. This CDR3 spans 10 amino acids. DNA for the CDR3: TGTGCCAGCAGCAAAATCCGACAAAGGTTT. Its translation: CASSKIRQRF.

The rearrangement joins TRBV28 to TRBJ2-7; perhaps TRBD1 as D (6 bases). V was clipped by 8 bases and J by 7 bases, with 27 bases between them. Germline-derived CDR1 and CDR2 are MDHEN and SYDVKM. The CDR3 extends over 16 amino acids. This CDR3 reads CASGKRYGTPNGEQYF. DNA for the CDR3: TGTGCCAGCGGGAAGCGGTACGGGACACCGAATGGGGAGCAGTACTTC.

The CDR3 DNA reads as TGTGCCAGCAGCTCTCGGACAGAACCCTACGAGCAGTACTTC. Its translation is CASSSRTEPYEQYF. This chain joins TRBV4-2 and TRBJ2-7; weak D call: TRBD1 (6 bases). The CDR3 consists of 14 residues. Trimming cost V 5 bases and J 2 bases, with 13 bases left between them. Germline loops: CDR1 LGHNA, CDR2 YNFKEQ.

The V and J genes are TRBV30 and TRBJ1-6; 8 nucleotides line up with TRBD1. The CDR3 loop spans 15 amino acids. CDR1 and CDR2 (germline): GTSNPN, SVGIG (reference sequence). V was pared by 2 bases and J by 5 bases, with 5 bases of the junction left unmatched. CDR3 coding DNA: TGTGCCTGGAGTCTCTCAGGGGGCGATAATTCACCCCTCCACTTT. It is translated as CAWSLSGGDNSPLHF.

The chain carries TRBV28 and TRBJ2-5; perhaps TRBD2 as D (6 bases). Looked up from germline, CDR1 is MDHEN and CDR2 is SYDVKM. V was trimmed by 6 bases and J by 4 bases, leaving 18 bases between them. This CDR3 comprises 15 residues. The CDR3 protein is CASSYGYQGGETQYF. The CDR3 nucleotides are TGTGCCAGCAGCTACGGTTACCAGGGAGGAGAGACCCAGTACTTC.

This clone was counted a few times. The chain is built from TRBV18 and TRBJ1-4; D gene ambiguous. Germline V gives CDR1 KGHSH, CDR2 LQKENI. Trimming left V 6 bases short and J 8 bases short, with 13 bases between. This CDR3 spans 13 amino acids. CDR3 in DNA: TGTGCCAGCTCCGCGGCGGCAGCCGAAAAACTGTTTTTT. Its translation: CASSAAAAEKLFF.

This clone showed up just once. V usage is TRBV20-1 and J usage is TRBJ2-7, with TRBD2 identical over 7 bases. There are 11 residues in the CDR3. The ends lost 3 bases at V and 6 bases at J; junction bases unmatched: 2. CDR1 is DFQATT and CDR2 is SNEGSKA in the germline V gene (reference sequence). CDR3 coding DNA: TGCAGTGCTAGTCAGCGGGGCGAGCAGTACTTC. Translated: CSASQRGEQYF.

The genes are TRBV27 and TRBJ2-7; 7 positions agree with TRBD1. Germline CDR1 is MNHEY and CDR2 is SMNVEV (reference sequence). The ends lost 6 bases at V and 3 bases at J; junction bases unmatched: 5. The CDR3 length is 13 residues. The CDR3 DNA sequence: TGTGCCAGCAGACCGACAGGGCGCTACGAGCAGTACTTC. It is translated as CASRPTGRYEQYF.

This clone was found a few times. The chain has TRBV5-6 and TRBJ2-1; the match to TRBD2 covers 10 bases. Losses at the gene ends were 2 bases for V and 5 bases for J; bases not matched to a gene: 13. Germline-derived CDR1 and CDR2 are SGHDT and YYEEEE. This CDR3 has 18 residues. The CDR3 loop is CASSFVYLAGVIDNEQFF. In DNA, the CDR3 is TGTGCCAGCAGCTTTGTTTATCTAGCGGGAGTTATAGACAATGAGCAGTTCTTC.

The rearrangement joins TRBV28 to TRBJ1-5; D unresolved. Germline CDR1 and CDR2: MDHEN and SYDVKM. This CDR3 spans 14 amino acids. V was shortened by 5 bases and J by 5 bases, with 13 bases between the two germline ends. CDR3 amino acids: CASSQTKSHQPQHF. The CDR3 DNA follows: TGTGCCAGCAGTCAAACCAAAAGCCATCAGCCCCAGCATTTT.

The genes are TRBV2 and TRBJ1-5, with 7 positions matching TRBD1. Germline V gene sequence: CDR1 SNHLY, CDR2 FYNNEI. This CDR3 is built from 12 residues. J was trimmed by 4 bases and V by 8 bases; bases with no gene match: 2. Written as DNA, the CDR3 is TGTGCCAGCTCGGGACAGAATCAGCCCCAGCATTTT. Its protein is CASSGQNQPQHF.

The chain recombines TRBV9 with TRBJ2-1; D remains ambiguous. The CDR3 covers 15 residues. V was shortened by 1 base and J by 4 bases, with 12 bases between the two germline ends. CDR1 is SGDLS and CDR2 is YYNGEE in the germline V gene. This chain's CDR3 is CASSVSVCRYNEQFF. The CDR3 nucleotides are TGTGCCAGCAGCGTATCTGTTTGCAGGTACAATGAGCAGTTCTTC.

The V gene is TRBV27, the J gene TRBJ2-3, with 13 bases fitting TRBD2. CDR1 is MNHEY and CDR2 is SMNVEV in the germline V gene (reference sequence). The CDR3 has 17 residues. V lost 4 bases, J lost 4 bases, and 8 bases stayed unmatched. The CDR3 nucleotides are TGTGCCAGCAGTTACATACTAGCGGGAGGGCCCTCAGATACGCAGTATTTT. Protein sequence: CASSYILAGGPSDTQYF.

V is TRBV5-1 and J is TRBJ2-2; unclear D gene. CDR3 length: 14 residues. Germline values: CDR1 SGHRS, CDR2 YFSETQ. The V end lost 4 bases, the J end lost 1 base, and 8 bases lay between the germline ends. The CDR3 bases are TGCGCCAGCAGCCCAAAACAGAACACCGGGGAGCTGTTTTTT. Residues: CASSPKQNTGELFF.

This clone came up once. The gene calls are TRBV5-4 and TRBJ1-3, with 8 positions matching TRBD1. Germline lookup yields CDR1 SGHNT and CDR2 YYREEE (reference sequence). V gave up 4 bases and J gave up 0 bases; unmatched junction bases: 3. The CDR3 length is 15 residues. DNA for the CDR3: TGTGCCAGCAGCCCCGACAGGGGCTCTGGAAACACCATATATTTT. It is translated as CASSPDRGSGNTIYF. Full variable domain (remainder filled in from reference TRBV5-4 and TRBJ1-3): ETGVTQSPTHLIKTRGQQVTLRCSSQSGHNTVSWYQQALGQGPQFIFQYYREEENGRGNFPPRFSGLQFPNYSSELNVNALELDDSALYLCASSPDRGSGNTIYFGEGSWLTVV.

The chain carries TRBV27 and TRBJ1-2, with D perhaps TRBD1 (5 bases). This CDR3 comprises 12 residues. V shed 6 bases and J shed 7 bases, with 12 bases lying between them. Germline CDR1 is MNHEY and CDR2 is SMNVEV (reference sequence). The CDR3 nucleotides are TGTGCCAGCAGAACCCACGGGGGTGGCTACACCTTC. Its translation: CASRTHGGGYTF.

This clone appeared a single time. The V and J genes are TRBV6-4 and TRBJ2-1; no clear D gene. The length of the CDR3 is 13 residues. The V end was cut by 8 bases, the J end by 9 bases, with 17 bases between. CDR1 and CDR2 (germline): MRHNA, SNTAGT. For the CDR3, the DNA is TGTGCCAGCGGAGTAGCCGCCCTTAGTGAGCAGTTCTTC. Protein product: CASGVAALSEQFF.

J is TRBJ2-4 and V is TRBV27; D perhaps matches TRBD2 (6 bases). Trimming stripped 5 bases from V and 3 bases from J, with 23 bases between. The length of the CDR3 is 18 residues. Germline CDR1 and CDR2: MNHEY and SMNVEV (reference sequence). The CDR3 DNA sequence: TGTGCCAGCAGTCCCGCCCGACAGTCTGGACTACTCAAAAACATTCAGTACTTC. Translation: CASSPARQSGLLKNIQYF.

The DNA of the CDR3 is TGTGCCAGCAGTGAATTCAGCGGGAGGGGCACAGATACGCAGTATTTT. As protein: CASSEFSGRGTDTQYF. This chain links TRBV25-1 with TRBJ2-3; 10 nucleotides match TRBD2. V was clipped by 1 base and J by 1 base; unmatched bases: 2. The CDR3 length is 16 residues. From germline, CDR1 is MGHDK and CDR2 SYGVNS.

V gene TRBV7-3 combines with J gene TRBJ2-1; 7 bases are a match to TRBD2. Germline loops: CDR1 SGHTA, CDR2 FQGTGA. Trimming removed 1 base from V and 8 bases from J; junction bases left unmatched: 8. The CDR3 sequence is 15 residues long. As DNA, the CDR3 is TGTGCCAGCAGCTTAAAGGCGGGAGTCAGCCATGAGCAGTTCTTC. Protein: CASSLKAGVSHEQFF.

V gene TRBV9 combines with J gene TRBJ1-1, with 10 bases identical to TRBD1. CDR3 length equals 15 residues. With V trimmed by 3 bases and J by 3 bases, 5 bases remained unmatched. CDR1 and CDR2 from the germline V gene are SGDLS and YYNGEE. As DNA, the CDR3 is TGTGCCAGCAGCGCTCAGGACAGGGGGGACACTGAAGCTTTCTTT. Translating it yields CASSAQDRGDTEAFF.